This T cell receptor beta chain was sequenced during a study of radiotherapy plus CTLA-4 blockade in lung cancer. Regarding the study as a whole: Alongside interferon-beta, early blood T cell clone dynamics were reportedly the best predictor of response. In blood, after radiotherapy plus ipilimumab, tumor-derived TCR clones expanded.

TCRdb keeps only in-frame clones here, not all; method: immunoSEQ multiplex PCR. The table has about 49,000 clones, more than 75% seen once. In regard to this clone: Its cognate antigen is unknown.

This CDR3 spans 16 amino acids. After removal of 4 bases from V and 1 base from J, the junction contained 8 bases not matched to a gene. CDR1 is SGHDT and CDR2 is YYEEEE in the germline V gene. The chain has TRBV5-6 and TRBJ2-1, with 7 positions matching TRBD1. The origin of this receptor is a human donor with non-small cell lung cancer whose response to radiotherapy plus ipilimumab could not be evaluated. The specimen comprised peripheral blood, sampled from a patient treated with radiotherapy plus ipilimumab. The CDR3 bases are TGTGCCAGCAGCATGAGAAGACAGGGATCCTACAATGAGCAGTTCTTC. Its protein is CASSMRRQGSYNEQFF.